Listed here are 2 T cell receptor beta chains from one sample, sequenced in a study of blood T cell repertoires in COVID-19. Sequencing used immunoSEQ multiplex PCR; TCRdb keeps in-frame clones, though not all of them. The data contain over 100,000 clones, roughly 84% of them singletons. Material: PBMCs or T cells enriched from blood (not recorded which). These receptors were taken from a woman aged 25 to 39 who had recovered from COVID-19.

DNA for the CDR3: TGCGCCAGCAACCCACGGACAGGGGACACAGATACGCAGTATTTT. Protein sequence: CASNPRTGDTDTQYF. The chain joins TRBV5-1 to TRBJ2-3; 9 bases agree with TRBD1. Germline lookup yields CDR1 SGHRS and CDR2 YFSETQ. Trimming took 6 bases from V and 2 from J; bases not matched to a gene: 7. The CDR3 consists of 15 residues.

The rearrangement uses TRBV5-1 and TRBJ2-7, with D tentatively TRBD1 (5 bases). This CDR3 has 13 amino acids. The germline CDR1 and CDR2 sequences are SGHRS and YFSETQ. V shed 0 bases and J shed 5 bases, with 9 bases lying between them. CDR3 amino acids: CASSLARVHEQYF. The CDR3 bases are TGCGCCAGCAGCTTGGCCAGGGTCCACGAGCAGTACTTC.